This T cell receptor (beta chain) was sequenced for a study of blood T cell repertoires in COVID-19. Looking at the study overall: Spain, Italy and the United States supplied samples that represented acute and convalescent COVID-19. PBMCs, B-cell-depleted T cells, or T cells provided the cDNA or gDNA that made up the material.

This clone has more than one count but fewer than ten. CDR3 length: 15 amino acids. Measured with immunoSEQ multiplex PCR; TCRdb has only the in-frame clones, and not every one. The repertoire includes about 170,000 clones, just under 85% of them detected once, and approximately 7.7% sits in the top ten. V and J are TRBV21-1 and TRBJ2-1; the D call of TRBD2 is as the table states it, not checked on the DNA. TRBV21-1 is designated a pseudogene. The receptor was derived from a man aged 35 to 55 who had recovered from COVID-19. The specimen was peripheral blood. CDR3 sequence reads: CASLPGEGHHNEQFF. The CDR3, as DNA: TGTGCCAGCCTTCCGGGAGAGGGTCATCACAATGAGCAGTTCTTC.